Each of the 17 T cell receptor beta chains below was sequenced from the same sample in a study of blood T cell repertoires in COVID-19. The protocol was immunoSEQ multiplex PCR, while the TCRdb copy is restricted to in-frame clones and leaves out a portion. The repertoire holds approximately 200,000 clones, with about 85% as singletons. Sequencing was performed on PBMCs or T cells enriched from blood (not recorded which). The receptors originated from a woman younger than 45 who had recovered from COVID-19.

V usage is TRBV3-1 (or the pseudogene TRBV3-2) and J usage is TRBJ2-3; possible D gene TRBD1, 5 bases. Germline V CDR1 and CDR2: LGHDT, YNNKEL (reference sequence). Deletions cut 0 bases from V and 5 bases from J, with 21 bases between. The CDR3 totals 18 residues. CDR3 protein: CASSQERPRQGWGDTQYF. The CDR3 nucleotides are TGTGCCAGCAGCCAAGAAAGGCCCAGGCAGGGATGGGGAGATACGCAGTATTTT.

The chain carries TRBV7-2 and TRBJ1-2, with D perhaps matching TRBD1 (6 bases). Per the germline V gene, CDR1 is SGHTA and CDR2 is FQGNSA. Trimming shortened V by 5 bases and J by 4 bases, and 8 bases separated the two germline ends. CDR3 length equals 12 residues. The CDR3 spells CASSQQGYGYTF. The CDR3 bases are TGTGCCAGCAGCCAACAGGGCTATGGCTACACCTTC.

The chain has TRBV7-6 and TRBJ1-2; 10 bases are shared with TRBD1. The CDR3 runs to 15 residues. Per the germline V gene, CDR1 is SGHVS and CDR2 is FNYEAQ. Trimming at V came to 1 base and at J to 6 bases, leaving 5 bases not matched to a gene. CDR3 coding DNA: TGTGCCAGCAGCTTAGGCGGGACAGGGGTCGATGGCTACACCTTC. It is translated as CASSLGGTGVDGYTF.

About this clone: Its ends do not fully match the called genes, so a read error is possible. The chain joins TRBV30 to TRBJ1-4; possibly TRBD1 for D (5 bases). Per the germline V gene, CDR1 is GTSNPN and CDR2 is SVGIG (reference sequence). The CDR3 spans 11 residues. The CDR3 coding sequence is TGCGGTTTTCAGGGTTTGGAAAAACTGTTTTTT. Its translation: CGFQGLEKLFF.

CDR3 loop: CASSQGDRAEGGTIYF. Written as DNA, the CDR3 is TGCGCCAGCAGCCAGGGGGACAGGGCAGAAGGTGGCACCATATATTTT. The chain combines TRBV4-3 with TRBJ1-3; TRBD1 agrees at 9 bases. Germline loops: CDR1 LGHNA, CDR2 YSLEER. V was pared by 3 bases and J by 9 bases, with 12 bases of the junction left unmatched. The CDR3 extends over 16 amino acids.

In its sample, this clone was seen a few times. The genes are TRBV2 and TRBJ1-6; possible D gene TRBD1, 5 bases. V was clipped by 6 bases and J by 2 bases, with 11 bases between them. The CDR3 is 15 amino acids. Per germline, CDR1 SNHLY and CDR2 FYNNEI. The CDR3 DNA is TGTGCCAGCAGGAAAACGGGGGCCTATAATTCACCCCTCCACTTT. This sequence encodes CASRKTGAYNSPLHF.

The gene calls are TRBV19 and TRBJ1-1; tentatively, D is TRBD1 (6 bases). Germline CDR1 and CDR2: LNHDA and SQIVND (reference sequence). The CDR3 totals 14 residues. V was cut by 7 bases and J by 4 bases, with 16 bases left in between. CDR3 residues: CASTWAGAGTEAFF. The CDR3 bases are TGTGCCAGTACATGGGCGGGGGCGGGCACTGAAGCTTTCTTT.

The rearrangement links TRBV5-1 to TRBJ1-6, with TRBD1 as a possible D gene (5 bases). V was clipped by 0 bases and J by 8 bases, with 18 bases between them. This CDR3 has 17 amino acids. Germline CDR1 SGHRS, CDR2 YFSETQ. The CDR3: CASSLEFAGKIHSPLHF. In DNA form, the CDR3 reads TGCGCCAGCAGCTTGGAATTCGCAGGGAAGATACATTCACCCCTCCACTTT. The full variable domain, with the rest looked up from reference TRBV5-1 and TRBJ1-6, is KAGVTQTPRYLIKTRGQQVTLSCSPISGHRSVSWYQQTPGQGLQFLFEYFSETQRNKGNFPGRFSGRQFSNSRSEMNVSTLELGDSALYLCASSLEFAGKIHSPLHFGNGTRLTVT.

This clone has more than one count but fewer than ten. The genes are TRBV3-1 (or the pseudogene TRBV3-2) and TRBJ2-5, with D perhaps matching TRBD2 (5 bases). Germline CDR1 and CDR2: LGHDT and YNNKEL (reference sequence). The CDR3 totals 14 residues. The V end lost 1 base, the J end lost 2 bases, and 8 bases lay between the germline ends. CDR3 nucleotides: TGTGCCAGCAGCCAAGTAGGGAGTCAAGAGACCCAGTACTTC. The encoded protein is CASSQVGSQETQYF.

The V and J genes are TRBV9 and TRBJ2-3; D gene ambiguous. The germline CDR1 and CDR2 sequences are SGDLS and YYNGEE. Trimming took 4 bases from V and 12 from J, leaving 15 bases between them. The CDR3 runs to 12 residues. The CDR3 DNA is TGTGCCAGCAGCCCGGAAGAGGTAGACCAGTATTTT. Translation: CASSPEEVDQYF. The full variable domain, in which reference TRBV9 and TRBJ2-3 provide the parts outside the CDR3, is DSGVTQTPKHLITATGQRVTLRCSPRSGDLSVYWYQQSLDQGLQFLIQYYNGEERAKGNILERFSAQQFPDLHSELNLSSLELGDSALYFCASSPEEVDQYFGPGTRLTVL.

The rearrangement uses TRBV19 and TRBJ2-1, with 10 bases lining up with TRBD2. CDR3 length: 16 amino acids. Germline V gene lookup returns CDR1 LNHDA and CDR2 SQIVND (reference sequence). The junction had 11 bases not matched to a gene; V was cut back by 6 bases and J by 6 bases. The CDR3 region is CASRASGGAETNEQFF. The CDR3, as DNA: TGTGCCAGTAGGGCGAGCGGGGGGGCGGAAACCAATGAGCAGTTCTTC.

This clone was observed a single time. This chain links TRBV6-2 or TRBV6-3 with TRBJ1-2; D not resolved. Germline loops: CDR1 MNHEY, CDR2 SVGEGT. Trimming left V 2 bases short and J 4 bases short, with 14 bases between. This CDR3 comprises 15 residues. In DNA form, the CDR3 reads TGTGCCAGCAGTTACGACACCAGACCAGCCTATGGCTACACCTTC. This sequence encodes CASSYDTRPAYGYTF.

The V call is TRBV9, the J call TRBJ1-2; D unclear. This CDR3 region has 13 residues. Per the germline V gene, CDR1 is SGDLS and CDR2 is YYNGEE. V was pared by 0 bases and J by 4 bases, with 7 bases between. In nucleotides, the CDR3 is TGTGCCAGCAGCGTAGGCGGTAGCTATGGCTACACCTTC. As protein: CASSVGGSYGYTF.

This clone was detected only once. The genes are TRBV11-2 and TRBJ2-3; tentative D call: TRBD1 (5 bases). The length of the CDR3 is 14 residues. In germline, CDR1 is SGHAT, CDR2 FQNNGV. Trimming took 0 bases from V and 4 from J, leaving 8 bases between them. In DNA, the CDR3 is TGTGCCAGCAGCTTAGATGGGGCCCCAGATACGCAGTATTTT. Amino acid sequence: CASSLDGAPDTQYF.

The V call is TRBV10-3, the J call TRBJ2-7, with D possibly being TRBD1 (6 bases). V was clipped by 5 bases and J by 3 bases, with 14 bases between them. The CDR3 covers 14 residues. Germline CDR1 ENHRY, CDR2 SYGVKD. Written as DNA, the CDR3 is TGTGCCATCAGTCTAGGGACACCTTACTACGAGCAGTACTTC. Encoded protein: CAISLGTPYYEQYF.

This chain uses TRBV7-3 with TRBJ2-2; D call uncertain. The ends were cut back, 3 bases at V and 0 bases at J, with 8 bases in the middle. CDR3 length equals 15 residues. CDR1 is SGHTA, CDR2 FQGTGA, per germline. CDR3 nucleotides: TGTGCCAGCAGCTTGGCAACGTCGAACACCGGGGAGCTGTTTTTT. Translation gives CASSLATSNTGELFF.

This chain connects TRBV6-6 to TRBJ1-1; 7 bases map to TRBD1. The CDR3 contains 12 residues. Germline CDR1 MNHNY, CDR2 SVGAGI (reference sequence). Unmatched junction bases numbered 2, after V lost 4 bases and J lost 6 bases. The CDR3 sequence is CASSLGQPEAFF. The CDR3, as DNA: TGTGCCAGCAGTTTGGGACAGCCTGAAGCTTTCTTT.